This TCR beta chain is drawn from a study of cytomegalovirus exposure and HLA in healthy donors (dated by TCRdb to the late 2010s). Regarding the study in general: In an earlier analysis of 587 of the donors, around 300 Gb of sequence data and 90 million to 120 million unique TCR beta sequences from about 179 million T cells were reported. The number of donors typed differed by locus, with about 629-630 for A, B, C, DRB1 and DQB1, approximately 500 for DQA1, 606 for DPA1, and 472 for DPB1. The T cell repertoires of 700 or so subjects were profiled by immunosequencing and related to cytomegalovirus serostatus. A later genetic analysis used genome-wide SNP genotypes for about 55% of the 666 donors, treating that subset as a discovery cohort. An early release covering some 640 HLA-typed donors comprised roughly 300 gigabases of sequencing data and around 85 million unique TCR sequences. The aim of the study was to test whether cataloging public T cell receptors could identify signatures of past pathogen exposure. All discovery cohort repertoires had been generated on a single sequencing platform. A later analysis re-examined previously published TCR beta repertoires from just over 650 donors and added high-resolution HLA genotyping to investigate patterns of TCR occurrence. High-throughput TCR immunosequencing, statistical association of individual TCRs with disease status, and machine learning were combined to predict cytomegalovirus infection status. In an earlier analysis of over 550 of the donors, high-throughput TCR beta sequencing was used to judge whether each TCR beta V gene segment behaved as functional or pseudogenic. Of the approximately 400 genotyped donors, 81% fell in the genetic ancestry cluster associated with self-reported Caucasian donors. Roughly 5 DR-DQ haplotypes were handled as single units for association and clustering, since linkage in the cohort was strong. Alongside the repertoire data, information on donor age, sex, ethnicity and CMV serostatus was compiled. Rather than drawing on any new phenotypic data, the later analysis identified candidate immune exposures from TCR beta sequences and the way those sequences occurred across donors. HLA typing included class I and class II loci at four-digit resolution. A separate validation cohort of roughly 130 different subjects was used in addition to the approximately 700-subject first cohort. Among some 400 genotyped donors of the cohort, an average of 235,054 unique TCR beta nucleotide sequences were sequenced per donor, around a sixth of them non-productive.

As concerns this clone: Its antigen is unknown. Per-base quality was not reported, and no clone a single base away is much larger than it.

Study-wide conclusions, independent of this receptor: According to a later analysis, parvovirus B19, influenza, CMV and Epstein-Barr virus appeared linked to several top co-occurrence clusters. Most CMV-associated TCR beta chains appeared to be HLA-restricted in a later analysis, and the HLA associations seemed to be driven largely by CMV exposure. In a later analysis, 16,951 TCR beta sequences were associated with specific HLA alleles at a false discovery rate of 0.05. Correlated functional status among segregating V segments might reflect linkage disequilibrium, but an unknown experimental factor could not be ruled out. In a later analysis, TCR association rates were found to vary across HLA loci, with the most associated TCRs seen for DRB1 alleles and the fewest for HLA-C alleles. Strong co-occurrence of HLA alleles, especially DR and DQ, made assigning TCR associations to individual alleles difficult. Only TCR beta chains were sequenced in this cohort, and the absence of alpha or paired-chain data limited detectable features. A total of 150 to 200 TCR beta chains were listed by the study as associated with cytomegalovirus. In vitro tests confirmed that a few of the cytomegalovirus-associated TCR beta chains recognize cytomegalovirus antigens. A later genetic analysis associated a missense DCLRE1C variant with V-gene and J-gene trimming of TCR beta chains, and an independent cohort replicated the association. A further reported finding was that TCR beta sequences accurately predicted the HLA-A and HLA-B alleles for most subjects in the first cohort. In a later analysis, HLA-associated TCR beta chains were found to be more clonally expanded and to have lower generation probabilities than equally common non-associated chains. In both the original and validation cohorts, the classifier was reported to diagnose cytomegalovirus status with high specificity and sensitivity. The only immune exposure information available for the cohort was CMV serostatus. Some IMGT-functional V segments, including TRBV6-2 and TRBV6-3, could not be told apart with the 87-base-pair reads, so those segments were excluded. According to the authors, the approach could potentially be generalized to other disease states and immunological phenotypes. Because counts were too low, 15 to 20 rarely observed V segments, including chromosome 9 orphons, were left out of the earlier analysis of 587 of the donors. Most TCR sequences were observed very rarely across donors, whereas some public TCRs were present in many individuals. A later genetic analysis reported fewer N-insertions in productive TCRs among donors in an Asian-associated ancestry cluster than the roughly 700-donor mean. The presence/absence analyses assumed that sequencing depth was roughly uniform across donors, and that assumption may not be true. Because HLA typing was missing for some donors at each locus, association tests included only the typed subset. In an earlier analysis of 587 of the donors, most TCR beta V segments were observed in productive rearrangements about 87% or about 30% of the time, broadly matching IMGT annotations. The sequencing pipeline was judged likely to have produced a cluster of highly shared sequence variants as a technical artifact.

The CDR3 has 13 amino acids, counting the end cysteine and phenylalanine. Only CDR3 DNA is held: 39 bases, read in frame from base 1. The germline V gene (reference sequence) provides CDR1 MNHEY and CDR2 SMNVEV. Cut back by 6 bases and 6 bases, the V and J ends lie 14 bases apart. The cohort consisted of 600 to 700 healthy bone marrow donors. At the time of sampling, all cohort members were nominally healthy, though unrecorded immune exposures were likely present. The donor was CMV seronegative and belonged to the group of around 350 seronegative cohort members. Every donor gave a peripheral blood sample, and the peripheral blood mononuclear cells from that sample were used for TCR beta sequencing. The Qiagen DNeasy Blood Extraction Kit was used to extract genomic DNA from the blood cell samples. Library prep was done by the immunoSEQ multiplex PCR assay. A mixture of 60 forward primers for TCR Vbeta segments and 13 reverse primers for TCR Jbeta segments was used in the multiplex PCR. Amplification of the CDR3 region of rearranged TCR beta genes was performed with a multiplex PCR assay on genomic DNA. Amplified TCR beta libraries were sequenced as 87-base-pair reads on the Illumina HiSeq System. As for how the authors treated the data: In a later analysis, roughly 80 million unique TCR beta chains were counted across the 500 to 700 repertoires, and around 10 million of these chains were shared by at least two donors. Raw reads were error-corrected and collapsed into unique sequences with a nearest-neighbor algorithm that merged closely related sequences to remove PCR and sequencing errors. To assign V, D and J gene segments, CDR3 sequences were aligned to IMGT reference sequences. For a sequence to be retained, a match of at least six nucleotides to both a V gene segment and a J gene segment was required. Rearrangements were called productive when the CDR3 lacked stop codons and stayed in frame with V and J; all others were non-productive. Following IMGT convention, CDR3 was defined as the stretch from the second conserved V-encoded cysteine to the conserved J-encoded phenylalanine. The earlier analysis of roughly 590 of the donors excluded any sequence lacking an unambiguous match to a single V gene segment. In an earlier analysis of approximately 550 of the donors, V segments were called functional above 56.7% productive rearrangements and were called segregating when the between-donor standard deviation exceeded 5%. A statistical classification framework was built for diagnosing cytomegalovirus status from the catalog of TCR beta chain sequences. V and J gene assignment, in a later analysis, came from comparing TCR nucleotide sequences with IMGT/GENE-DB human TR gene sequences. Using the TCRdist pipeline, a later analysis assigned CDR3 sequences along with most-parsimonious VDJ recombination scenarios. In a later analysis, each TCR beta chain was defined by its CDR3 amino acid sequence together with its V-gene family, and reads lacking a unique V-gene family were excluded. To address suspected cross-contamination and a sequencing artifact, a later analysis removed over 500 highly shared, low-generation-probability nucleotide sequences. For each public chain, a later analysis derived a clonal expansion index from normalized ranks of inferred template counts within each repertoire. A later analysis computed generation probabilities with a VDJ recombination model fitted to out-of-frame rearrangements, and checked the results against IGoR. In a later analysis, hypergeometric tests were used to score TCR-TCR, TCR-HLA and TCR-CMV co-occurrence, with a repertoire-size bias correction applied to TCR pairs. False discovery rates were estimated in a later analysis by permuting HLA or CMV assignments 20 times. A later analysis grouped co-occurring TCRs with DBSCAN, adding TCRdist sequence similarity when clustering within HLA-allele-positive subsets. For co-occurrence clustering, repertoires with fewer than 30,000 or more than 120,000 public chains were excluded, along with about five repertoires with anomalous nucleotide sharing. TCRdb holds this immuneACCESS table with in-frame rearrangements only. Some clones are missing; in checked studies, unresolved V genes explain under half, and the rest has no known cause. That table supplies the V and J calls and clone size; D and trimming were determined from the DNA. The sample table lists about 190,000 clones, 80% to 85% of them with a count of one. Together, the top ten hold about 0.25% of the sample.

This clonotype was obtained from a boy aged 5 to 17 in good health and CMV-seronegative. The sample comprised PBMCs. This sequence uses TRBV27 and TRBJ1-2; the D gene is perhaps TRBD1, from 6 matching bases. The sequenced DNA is TGTGCCAGCAGAACCACAGGGAACGATGGCTACACCTTC. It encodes CASRTTGNDGYTF.